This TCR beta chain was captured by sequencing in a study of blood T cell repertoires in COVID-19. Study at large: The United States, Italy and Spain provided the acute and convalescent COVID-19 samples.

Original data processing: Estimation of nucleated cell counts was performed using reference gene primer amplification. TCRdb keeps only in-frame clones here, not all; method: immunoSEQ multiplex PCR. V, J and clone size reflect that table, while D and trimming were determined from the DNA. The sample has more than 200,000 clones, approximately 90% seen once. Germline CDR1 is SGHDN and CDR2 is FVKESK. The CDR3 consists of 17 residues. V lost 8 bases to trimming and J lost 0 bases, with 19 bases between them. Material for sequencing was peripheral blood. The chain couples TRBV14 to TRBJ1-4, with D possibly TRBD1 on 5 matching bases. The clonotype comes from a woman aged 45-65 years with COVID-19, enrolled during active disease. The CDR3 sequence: CASHTQGIIATNEKLFF. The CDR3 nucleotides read TGTGCCAGCCACACCCAGGGAATAATTGCAACTAATGAAAAACTGTTTTTT.